What follows are 15 T cell receptor beta chains derived from one specimen sequenced in a study of tumor and adjacent non-tumor tissue in lung cancer. No cell sorting was done before RNA was extracted from the tissue. Three rounds of nested PCR, following a modified ARM-PCR protocol, produced the TCRbeta library. A single record per CDR3 protein comes from TCRdb applying MiXCR to the multiplex PCR reads. This sample carries fewer than 85,000 distinct CDR3 sequences, over 75% of them seen once, and the ten largest clones take 10% to 15%. The sample consisted of lung tumor tissue. These receptors came from a woman between 50 and 59 years old with non-small cell lung cancer.

J is TRBJ1-5 and V is TRBV11-2; perhaps TRBD1 as D (5 bases). The DNA end favors TRBJ2-3, so the J call may be wrong. Germline V gene sequence: CDR1 SGHAT, CDR2 FQNNGV. The CDR3 consists of 15 residues. The DNA for the CDR3 is TGTGCCAGCAGCTTAGAAGACAGAAGTTCCCATCCCCAGTATTTT. Its translation: CASSLEDRSSHPQYF.

This clonotype came up many times. This chain links TRBV5-1 with TRBJ2-5; 13 bases line up with TRBD2. CDR1 is SGHRS and CDR2 is YFSETQ in the germline V gene. V shed 4 bases, J shed 4 bases, and the junction held 4 bases outside the gene matches. The CDR3 contains 15 residues. In DNA form, the CDR3 reads TGCGCCAGCAGCGCGGGACTAGCGGGAAGAGAGACCCAGTACTTC. This translates into CASSAGLAGRETQYF.

Here the CDR3 DNA reads TGTGCCAGCAGCTTATTAGCGGGAGTCAAAAATGAGCAGTTCTTC. This encodes CASSLLAGVKNEQFF. The genes are TRBV7-9 and TRBJ2-1; 9 positions match TRBD2. The germline V gene has CDR1 SEHNR and CDR2 FQNEAQ (reference sequence). There are 15 residues in the CDR3. Losses at the gene ends were 2 bases for V and 7 bases for J; bases not matched to a gene: 6.

This clonotype showed up many times. The chain couples TRBV6-6 to TRBJ2-7; tentatively, D is TRBD2 (7 bases). Germline V CDR1 and CDR2: MNHNY, SVGAGI (reference sequence). CDR3 length equals 15 residues. V was pared by 2 bases and J by 6 bases, with 17 bases between. DNA for the CDR3: TGTGCCAGCAGTTACGGGGGGGCGGGAGCAAGCGAGCAGTACTTC. This gives the protein CASSYGGAGASEQYF.

Details on this clonotype: Since a much larger clone is just one base distant, this may be a read error. The chain has TRBV5-1 and TRBJ2-2, with D tentatively TRBD2 (5 bases). Germline CDR1 SGHRS, CDR2 YFSETQ. CDR3 length: 16 amino acids. The V and J ends lost 0 bases and 5 bases respectively, with 14 bases between them. The CDR3: CASSLVLVGATGELFF. The CDR3 coding sequence is TGCGCCAGCAGCTTGGTTCTAGTGGGAGCGACCGGGGAGCTGTTTTTT.

This chain joins TRBV24-1 and TRBJ2-1, with D perhaps given as TRBD1 or TRBD2 (5 bases each). The CDR3 contains 17 residues. The V gene's germline CDR1 is KGHDR and CDR2 SFDVKD. In nucleotides, the CDR3 is TGTGTCATCAGTGAGGTGGGACCGGCAAGCTCCTACAATGAGCAGTTCTTC. Its protein product is CVISEVGPASSYNEQFF.

The sample holds many counts of this clonotype. The rearrangement uses TRBV7-9 and TRBJ2-5, with 7 nucleotides matching TRBD1. The CDR3 has 14 residues. Germline assignment: CDR1 SEHNR and CDR2 FQNEAQ (reference sequence). Trimming cost V 2 bases and J 3 bases; bases outside gene matches: 3. The DNA of the CDR3 is TGTGCCAGCAGCTTAATGCAGGGGGAAGAGACCCAGTACTTC. This gives the protein CASSLMQGEETQYF.

This clonotype appeared a single time. The chain uses TRBV11-2 and TRBJ1-1, with 9 bases matching TRBD1. The germline V gene has CDR1 SGHAT and CDR2 FQNNGV. V shed 7 bases and J 4 bases; nucleotides not matched to a gene: 7. This CDR3 is 14 amino acids long. The CDR3 DNA reads as TGTGCCAGCAATCTTTTGGACAGGGGCACTGAAGCTTTCTTT. Its translation: CASNLLDRGTEAFF.

This clonotype turned up a few times. This clone may be a read error of a much larger clone one base away. V and J are TRBV20-1 and TRBJ2-3; 12 bases are shared with TRBD2. Germline V lookup: CDR1 DFQATT, CDR2 SNEGSKA (reference sequence). After removal of 5 bases from V and 2 bases from J, the junction contained 8 bases not matched to a gene. The CDR3 is 16 residues long. DNA of the CDR3: TGCAGTGCTCCATCACGGACTAGCGGGACCACAGATACGCAGTATTTT. Amino acid sequence: CSAPSRTSGTTDTQYF.

By its share, this clonotype is medium-sized. The V gene is TRBV5-5, the J gene TRBJ2-1; possibly TRBD2 for D (5 bases). V was cut by 0 bases and J by 6 bases, with 13 bases left in between. CDR1 is SGHKS and CDR2 is YYEKEE in the germline V gene (reference sequence). The CDR3 consists of 15 residues. CDR3 DNA sequence: TGTGCCAGCAGCTTGGTCGGAGGTTCCCTCAATGAGCAGTTCTTC. The encoded protein is CASSLVGGSLNEQFF. The whole variable domain, remainder taken from reference TRBV5-5 and TRBJ2-1, is DAGVTQSPTHLIKTRGQQVTLRCSPISGHKSVSWYQQVLGQGPQFIFQYYEKEERGRGNFPDRFSARQFPNYSSELNVNALLLGDSALYLCASSLVGGSLNEQFFGPGTRLTVL.

Comments on this clonotype: A single base separates this from a much larger clone, so it may be a read error. The rearrangement links TRBV24-1 to TRBJ1-5, with D hard to call. This CDR3 is 14 amino acids long. Germline V gene sequence: CDR1 KGHDR, CDR2 SFDVKD. The CDR3 spells CATSDFLRDQLQHF. DNA for the CDR3: TGTGCCACCAGTGATTTTTTGCGGGATCAGCTCCAGCATTTT.

In regard to this clonotype: One end of the junction fails to match germline, which may point to a read error. V gene TRBV14 combines with J gene TRBJ1-2; a possible D gene is TRBD1 (6 bases). The CDR3 runs to 14 residues. CDR1 and CDR2 (germline): SGHDN, FVKESK. CDR3 amino acids: CAGSHLRDTYGYTF. The CDR3 DNA is TGTGCCGGCAGCCACCTCAGGGACACCTATGGCTACACCTTC.

About this clonotype: One end of the junction is discordant with germline, which a read error may explain. The chain employs TRBV12-3 or TRBV12-4 and TRBJ1-1; TRBD1 matches 8 bases. The CDR3 is 15 amino acids. The CDR3 region has the DNA TGTACCAGCAGTCTACGACAGGGGCAGAACACTGAAGCTTTCTTT. Amino acid sequence: CTSSLRQGQNTEAFF.

A note on this clonotype: Mismatch with germline at one junction end may stem from a read error. The chain links TRBV4-1 to TRBJ1-5; D call uncertain. Germline V gene sequence: CDR1 MGHRA, CDR2 YSYEKL. The CDR3 length is 15 residues. This chain's CDR3 is CASSQDGEGSQPQSF. The CDR3 region has the DNA TGCGCCAGCAGCCAAGACGGGGAAGGAAGTCAGCCCCAGAGTTTT.

This rearrangement joins TRBV20-1 to TRBJ1-1; the D is unclear. With 3 bases removed from V and 3 bases from J, the gap between germline ends came to 17 bases. The CDR3 consists of 15 residues. Germline V gene lookup returns CDR1 DFQATT and CDR2 SNEGSKA (reference sequence). The CDR3 DNA reads TGCAGTGCTAGTATGAATGTAGGGTGGGACACTGAAGCTTTCTTT. Protein: CSASMNVGWDTEAFF.